This note documents a single T cell receptor beta chain sequence. Its matching antigen is unknown. Donors sampled were nominally healthy, though unrecorded immune exposures were likely. Between the trimmed V and J ends, which lost 1 base and 7 bases, there was a span of 8 bases. The CDR3 consists of 13 residues. The V gene's germline CDR1 is MGHRA and CDR2 YSYEKL. This sample stems from a study of cytomegalovirus exposure and HLA in healthy donors. Across the whole study: Genotyping of some 390 donors showed that about 79% belonged to the Caucasian-associated ancestry cluster.

The PCR ran on 60 Vbeta and 13 Jbeta primers. Sequenced by immunoSEQ multiplex PCR; TCRdb stores in-frame clones only, minus some. This sample has roughly 200,000 clones, with around three quarters found just once. The study's findings and limits: Cytomegalovirus association was listed for around 170 TCR beta chains.

The gene calls are TRBV4-1 and TRBJ1-5; D is perhaps TRBD1 (5 bases). The specimen sequenced was PBMCs. This receptor was identified in a man younger than 40 in good health and CMV-seronegative. CDR3 coding DNA: TGCGCCAGCAGCCAAGTTGGGGGGCAGCCCCAGCATTTT. Protein: CASSQVGGQPQHF.